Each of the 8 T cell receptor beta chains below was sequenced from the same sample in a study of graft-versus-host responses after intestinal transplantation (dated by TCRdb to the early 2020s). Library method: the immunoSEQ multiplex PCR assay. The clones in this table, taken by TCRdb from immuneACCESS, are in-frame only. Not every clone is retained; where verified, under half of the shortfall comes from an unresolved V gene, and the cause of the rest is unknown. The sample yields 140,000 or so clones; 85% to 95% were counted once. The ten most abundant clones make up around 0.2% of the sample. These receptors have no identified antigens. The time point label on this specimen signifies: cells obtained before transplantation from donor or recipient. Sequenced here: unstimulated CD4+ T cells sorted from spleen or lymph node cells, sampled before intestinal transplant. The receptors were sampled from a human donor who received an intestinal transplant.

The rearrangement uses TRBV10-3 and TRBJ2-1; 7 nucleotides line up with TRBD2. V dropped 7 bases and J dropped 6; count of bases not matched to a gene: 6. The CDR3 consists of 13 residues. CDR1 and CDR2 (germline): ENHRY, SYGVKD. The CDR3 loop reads CAIKDRGGNEQFF. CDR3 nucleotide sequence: TGTGCCATCAAGGACCGCGGGGGCAATGAGCAGTTCTTC.

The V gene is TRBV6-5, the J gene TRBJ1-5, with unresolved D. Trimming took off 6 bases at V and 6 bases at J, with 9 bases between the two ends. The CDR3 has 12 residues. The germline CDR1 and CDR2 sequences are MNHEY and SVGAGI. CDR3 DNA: TGTGCCAGCAGCCCGGTAGGTCAGCCCCAGCATTTT. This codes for CASSPVGQPQHF.

Here the CDR3 reads CASSPRDAKAGAYGYTF. CDR3 coding DNA: TGTGCCAGCTCACCCCGGGACGCCAAGGCAGGAGCGTATGGCTACACCTTC. This rearrangement joins TRBV18 to TRBJ1-2, with TRBD1 as a possible D gene (5 bases). This CDR3 comprises 17 residues. The V and J ends lost 3 bases and 5 bases respectively, with 22 bases between them. Germline CDR1 and CDR2: KGHSH and LQKENI.

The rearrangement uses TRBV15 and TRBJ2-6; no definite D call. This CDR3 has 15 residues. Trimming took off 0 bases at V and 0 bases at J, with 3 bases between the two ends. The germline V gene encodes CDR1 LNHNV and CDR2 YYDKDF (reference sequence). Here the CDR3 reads CATSRDLSGANVLTF. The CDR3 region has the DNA TGTGCCACCAGCAGAGATCTCTCTGGGGCCAACGTCCTGACTTTC.

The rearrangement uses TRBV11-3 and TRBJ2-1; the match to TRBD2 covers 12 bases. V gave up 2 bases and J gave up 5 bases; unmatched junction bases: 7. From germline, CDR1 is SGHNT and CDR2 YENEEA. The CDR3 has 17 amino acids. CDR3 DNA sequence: TGTGCCAGCAGCTTACTAGCGGGAGGGGCGGGTCACAATGAGCAGTTCTTC. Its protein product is CASSLLAGGAGHNEQFF.

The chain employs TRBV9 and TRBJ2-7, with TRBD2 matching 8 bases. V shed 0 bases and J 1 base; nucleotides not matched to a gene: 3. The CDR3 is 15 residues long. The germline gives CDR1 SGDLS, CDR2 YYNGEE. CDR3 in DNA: TGTGCCAGCAGCGTAGCAGCGGGAGAGTCCTACGAGCAGTACTTC. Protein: CASSVAAGESYEQYF.

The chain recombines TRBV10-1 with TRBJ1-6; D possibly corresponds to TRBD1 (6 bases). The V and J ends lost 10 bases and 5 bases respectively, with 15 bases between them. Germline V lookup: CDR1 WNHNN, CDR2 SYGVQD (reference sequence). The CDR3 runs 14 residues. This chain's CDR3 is CATYRAENNSPLHF. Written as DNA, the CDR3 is TGCGCCACCTACAGGGCTGAAAATAATTCACCCCTCCACTTT.

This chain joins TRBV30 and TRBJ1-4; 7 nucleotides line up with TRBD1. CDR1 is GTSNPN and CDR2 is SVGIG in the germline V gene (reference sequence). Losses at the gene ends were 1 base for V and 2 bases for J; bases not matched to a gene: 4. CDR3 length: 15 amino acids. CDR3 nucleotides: TGTGCCTGGAGTGCACTGACAGGGACTAATGAAAAACTGTTTTTT. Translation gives CAWSALTGTNEKLFF.